This TCR beta chain appears in the sequencing data of a study of T cell changes during pregnancy in multiple sclerosis. Germline CDR1 and CDR2: SGHAT and FQNNGV. The CDR3 sequence is 16 residues long. V lost 1 base, J lost 3 bases, and 12 bases lay in between. Here immunoSEQ multiplex PCR was the method, and the copy in TCRdb shows in-frame clones only, minus some. The sample has approximately 50,000 clones, 92% seen once; the top ten hold approximately 0.72%. The sequencing here drew on CD4+ T cells from peripheral blood mononuclear cells, taken in the third trimester of pregnancy. The chain has TRBV11-2 and TRBJ1-4; no reliable D call. The receptor comes from a female donor with multiple sclerosis, enrolled in a pregnancy study. For the CDR3, the DNA is TGTGCCAGCAGCTTAGGACTGACTGCCTCTAATGAAAAACTGTTTTTT. It translates to CASSLGLTASNEKLFF.